What follows are 17 T cell receptor beta chains derived from one specimen sequenced in a study of early T cells in non-severe SARS-CoV-2 infection. TCRdb independently ran MiXCR on the 5' RACE reads; one entry per CDR3 protein. This table has 100,000 to 150,000 distinct CDR3 sequences, just under 15% appearing once. The sequenced sample consisted of whole blood. The receptors originated from an adult who was a healthcare worker with PCR-confirmed SARS-CoV-2 infection or an uninfected control (not recorded which).

This clonotype has a handful of counts. The V call is TRBV5-1, the J call TRBJ2-1; D is unresolved. Trimming shortened V by 7 bases and J by 4 bases, and 18 bases separated the two germline ends. From germline, CDR1 is SGHRS and CDR2 YFSETQ. This CDR3 contains 15 residues. The CDR3 DNA reads TGCGCCAGCGCAGTGGTGGACCCCGCGTACAATGAGCAGTTCTTC. Translation: CASAVVDPAYNEQFF.

This rearrangement joins TRBV7-6 to TRBJ2-2; 7 bases are shared with TRBD1. Per germline, CDR1 SGHVS and CDR2 FNYEAQ. CDR3 length equals 16 residues. Trimming at V came to 0 bases and at J to 2 bases, leaving 3 bases not matched to a gene. The CDR3 DNA follows: TGTGCCAGCAGCTTAGCCTGGACAGGCAACACCGGGGAGCTGTTTTTT. Its translation is CASSLAWTGNTGELFF.

The rearrangement links TRBV4-1 to TRBJ2-5, with 8 bases aligning to TRBD1. The trim removed 0 bases at V and 4 bases at J, leaving 1 base unmatched. CDR3 size: 14 residues. CDR1 is MGHRA, CDR2 YSYEKL, per germline. Written as DNA, the CDR3 is TGCGCCAGCAGCCAAGAAGGGACAGGAGAGACCCAGTACTTC. Translation: CASSQEGTGETQYF.

This clonotype was observed a few times. The rearrangement links TRBV6-5 to TRBJ2-2; the D gene is possibly TRBD1 (6 bases). Trimming cost V 0 bases and J 0 bases, with 8 bases left between them. The length of the CDR3 is 16 residues. The V gene's germline CDR1 is MNHEY and CDR2 SVGAGI. Here the CDR3 reads CASSYSGASNTGELFF. The DNA for the CDR3 is TGTGCCAGCAGTTACTCGGGGGCCTCGAACACCGGGGAGCTGTTTTTT.

This clonotype has a count of ten or more. The chain carries TRBV11-2 and TRBJ2-3; the D call may be TRBD1 or TRBD2 (6 bases each). V dropped 1 base and J dropped 2 bases, with 13 bases sitting between them. Germline lookup yields CDR1 SGHAT and CDR2 FQNNGV. This CDR3 has 16 residues. CDR3 DNA sequence: TGTGCCAGCAGCTTAGGAGGGGGGAGAGTCACAGATACGCAGTATTTT. Residues: CASSLGGGRVTDTQYF.

V usage is TRBV20-1 and J usage is TRBJ1-2; 9 bases fit TRBD1. Per germline, CDR1 DFQATT and CDR2 SNEGSKA (reference sequence). This CDR3 has 13 amino acids. V shed 6 bases, J shed 4 bases, and the junction held 6 bases outside the gene matches. For the CDR3, the DNA is TGCAGTGCCCGGACAGGGGCAGTCTATGGCTACACCTTC. Translated, it gives CSARTGAVYGYTF.

In its sample, this clonotype was seen a few times. The V and J genes are TRBV20-1 and TRBJ2-3; the match to TRBD2 covers 7 bases. CDR3 size: 15 residues. Germline V gives CDR1 DFQATT, CDR2 SNEGSKA (reference sequence). V was pared by 0 bases and J by 5 bases, with 8 bases of the junction left unmatched. This CDR3 is CSARDSSGVGDTQYF. CDR3 in DNA: TGCAGTGCTAGAGATTCGAGCGGGGTCGGAGATACGCAGTATTTT.

The gene calls are TRBV3-1 and TRBJ2-7; D is undetermined. The CDR3 is 12 amino acids. The V gene's germline CDR1 is LGHDT and CDR2 YNNKEL (reference sequence). V dropped 2 bases and J dropped 1 base, with 3 bases sitting between them. The CDR3 DNA follows: TGTGCCAGCAGCCAACCGTCCTACGAGCAGTACTTC. Protein sequence: CASSQPSYEQYF.

This clonotype was seen a few times. This chain joins TRBV2 and TRBJ2-7; 7 positions agree with TRBD1. Germline CDR1 SNHLY, CDR2 FYNNEI. The CDR3 contains 14 residues. Trimming took 7 bases from V and 6 from J; bases not matched to a gene: 12. The CDR3 coding sequence is TGTGCCAGCAAAACCGGGACAGCCATCCCCGAGCAGTACTTC. The encoded protein is CASKTGTAIPEQYF. Full variable domain (missing parts from reference TRBV2 and TRBJ2-7): EPEVTQTPSHQVTQMGQEVILRCVPISNHLYFYWYRQILGQKVEFLVSFYNNEISEKSEIFDDQFSVERPDGSNFTLKIRSTKLEDSAMYFCASKTGTAIPEQYFGPGTRLTVT.

This clonotype was counted many times. This chain links TRBV3-1 with TRBJ1-1; D might be TRBD1 (5 bases). The CDR3 loop spans 12 amino acids. The ends were cut back, 3 bases at V and 8 bases at J, with 10 bases in the middle. Germline CDR1 reads LGHDT; CDR2 reads YNNKEL (reference sequence). DNA of the CDR3: TGTGCCAGCAGCCACTCAGGGTTGGAAGCTTTCTTT. Translating gives CASSHSGLEAFF.

This clonotype was counted ten times or more. The J gene is TRBJ2-3, the V gene TRBV14; tentative D call: TRBD1 (5 bases). Trimming left V 4 bases short and J 5 bases short, with 7 bases between. Germline V lookup: CDR1 SGHDN, CDR2 FVKESK. The CDR3 is made up of 12 amino acids. For the CDR3, the DNA is TGTGCCAGCAGCCTCCAGGGAGATACGCAGTATTTT. Translated: CASSLQGDTQYF. Full variable domain (missing parts from reference TRBV14 and TRBJ2-3): EAGVTQFPSHSVIEKGQTVTLRCDPISGHDNLYWYRRVMGKEIKFLLHFVKESKQDESGMPNNRFLAERTGGTYSTLKVQPAELEDSGVYFCASSLQGDTQYFGPGTRLTVL.

This clonotype was observed a handful of times. J is TRBJ2-5 and V is TRBV6-6, with D hard to call. The CDR3 spans 13 residues. The V gene lost 4 bases and the J gene lost 4 bases, with 10 bases spanning the gap. Germline CDR1 is MNHNY and CDR2 is SVGAGI (reference sequence). The CDR3 spells CASSWTSPETQYF. The CDR3 DNA is TGTGCCAGCAGTTGGACGTCTCCAGAGACCCAGTACTTC.

V is TRBV5-1 and J is TRBJ2-2; 16 bases are shared with TRBD2. Germline V gene data show CDR1 as SGHRS and CDR2 as YFSETQ. The CDR3 spans 16 residues. V trimming: 4 bases; J trimming: 6 bases; junction bases outside the gene matches: 3. The CDR3 region is CASSGTSGGAAGELFF. CDR3 DNA: TGCGCCAGCAGCGGGACTAGCGGGGGGGCCGCCGGGGAGCTGTTTTTT.

This rearrangement joins TRBV9 to TRBJ2-1; no definite D call. CDR1 and CDR2 from the germline V gene are SGDLS and YYNGEE. V was trimmed by 4 bases and J by 0 bases, leaving 11 bases between them. This CDR3 is 15 amino acids long. The DNA for the CDR3 is TGTGCCAGCAGCCATGGGGAAGACTCCTACAATGAGCAGTTCTTC. Amino acid sequence: CASSHGEDSYNEQFF.

The V and J genes are TRBV6-6 and TRBJ1-5; D is ambiguous. Trimming shortened V by 6 bases and J by 3 bases, and 6 bases separated the two germline ends. Germline V CDR1 and CDR2: MNHNY, SVGAGI (reference sequence). The CDR3 consists of 12 residues. CDR3 residues: CASSGVNQPQHF. CDR3 in DNA: TGTGCCAGCAGCGGAGTCAATCAGCCCCAGCATTTT.

The chain uses TRBV13 and TRBJ2-7, with D possibly TRBD2 on 6 matching bases. Germline CDR1 PRHDT, CDR2 FYEKMQ (reference sequence). V was shortened by 8 bases and J by 6 bases, with 11 bases between the two germline ends. This CDR3 region has 11 residues. CDR3 DNA: TGTGCCAGCCGACTGGAGGGCGAGCAGTACTTC. Its translation is CASRLEGEQYF. Variable domain in full (rest from reference TRBV13 and TRBJ2-7): AAGVIQSPRHLIKEKRETATLKCYPIPRHDTVYWYQQGPGQDPQFLISFYEKMQSDKGSIPDRFSAQQFSDYHSELNMSSLELGDSALYFCASRLEGEQYFGPGTRLTVT.

This clonotype occurred a few times. V and J are TRBV5-4 and TRBJ1-1; D gene ambiguous. Looked up from germline, CDR1 is SGHNT and CDR2 is YYREEE (reference sequence). The CDR3 runs 15 residues. The V end lost 5 bases, the J end lost 4 bases, and 18 bases lay between the germline ends. CDR3 loop: CASSKPGFGVTEAFF. CDR3 DNA: TGTGCCAGCAGTAAACCGGGTTTCGGGGTCACTGAAGCTTTCTTT.